A single T cell receptor (beta chain) is shown here with its context. Library preparation followed earlier protocols using designated TCR primers. Each CDR3 protein gets one entry after TCRdb re-called the PCR reads with MiXCR. Here the sample spans about 320,000 distinct CDR3 sequences, about a fifth being singletons. The sample originates from a study of molecular identifiers for immune sequencing clone quantification. Study background: In replicates, RNA from about 20,000 or 100,000 naive CD8 cells was split five ways, four sequenced.

The sample was naive CD8+ T cells from blood, with Jurkat cell RNA spiked in. Subset specified: FACS-sorted CD8+CD4-CCR7+CD45RA+ naive T cells. The source of this sequence is a human donor in good health. Some libraries in this study had Jurkat cell RNA spiked in.

Here the CDR3 reads CASSSEAQGLNEKLFF. CDR3 nucleotides: TGTGCCAGCAGCTCCGAGGCGCAGGGGCTTAATGAAAAACTGTTTTTT. This chain joins TRBV7-9 and TRBJ1-4; D may be TRBD1 (6 bases). V was cut by 4 bases and J by 4 bases, with 16 bases left in between. This CDR3 spans 16 amino acids. Per germline, CDR1 SEHNR and CDR2 FQNEAQ (reference sequence). Full variable domain (missing parts from reference TRBV7-9 and TRBJ1-4): DTGVSQNPRHKITKRGQNVTFRCDPISEHNRLYWYRQTLGQGPEFLTYFQNEAQLEKSRLLSDRFSAERPKGSFSTLEIQRTEQGDSAMYLCASSSEAQGLNEKLFFGSGTQLSVL.